This paragraph reports one TCR beta chain. Its specificity is not known. Unique molecular identifiers were in the cDNA, with template-switch universal primer binding. MiXCR was run by TCRdb on the 5' RACE reads, yielding one entry per CDR3 protein. The data show hundreds of thousands of distinct CDR3 sequences, 20% to 25% seen once. These data belong to a study of identical twins. Whole-study findings and limits: Zero-insertion results could be subject to partial confounding by invariant MAIT and iNKT cells.

Germline loops: CDR1 SGHDT, CDR2 YYEEEE. This CDR3 has 14 residues. The ends lost 0 bases at V and 4 bases at J; junction bases unmatched: 4. The same sample was also used in a study of T cells expressing NK-cell markers. That source adds: Each of about six donors carried dominant NKG2C+ clonotypes accounting for roughly 1.0-7.5% of CD8+ T cells.

The origin of this receptor is a young woman in good health. The sequencing input was PBMCs. This chain connects TRBV5-6 to TRBJ2-7; 7 bases agree with TRBD2. In nucleotides, the CDR3 is TGTGCCAGCAGCTTGGAACGGGGGGAATACGAGCAGTACTTC. Its protein is CASSLERGEYEQYF.